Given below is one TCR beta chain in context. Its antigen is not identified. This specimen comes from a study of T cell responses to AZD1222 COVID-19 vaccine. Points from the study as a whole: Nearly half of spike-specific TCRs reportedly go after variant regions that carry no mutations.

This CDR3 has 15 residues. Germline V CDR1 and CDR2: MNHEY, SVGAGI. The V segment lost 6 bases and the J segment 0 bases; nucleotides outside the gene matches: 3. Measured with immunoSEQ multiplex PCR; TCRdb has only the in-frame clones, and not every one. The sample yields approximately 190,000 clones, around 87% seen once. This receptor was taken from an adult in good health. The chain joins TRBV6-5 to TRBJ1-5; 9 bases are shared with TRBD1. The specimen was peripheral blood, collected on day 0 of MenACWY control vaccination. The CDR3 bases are TGTGCCAGCAGGGGGACAGGGTATAGCAATCAGCCCCAGCATTTT. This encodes CASRGTGYSNQPQHF.